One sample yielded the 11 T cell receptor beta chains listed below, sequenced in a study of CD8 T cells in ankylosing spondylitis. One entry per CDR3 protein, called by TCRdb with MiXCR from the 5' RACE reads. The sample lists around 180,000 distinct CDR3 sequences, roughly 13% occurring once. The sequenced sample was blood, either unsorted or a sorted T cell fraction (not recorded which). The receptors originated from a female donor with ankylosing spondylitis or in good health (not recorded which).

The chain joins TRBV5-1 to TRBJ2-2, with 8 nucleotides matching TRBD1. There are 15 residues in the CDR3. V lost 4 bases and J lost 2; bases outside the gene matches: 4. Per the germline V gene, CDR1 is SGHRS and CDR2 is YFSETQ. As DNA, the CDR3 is TGCGCCAGCAGCCTGACAGGGGTCAACACCGGGGAGCTGTTTTTT. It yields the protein CASSLTGVNTGELFF.

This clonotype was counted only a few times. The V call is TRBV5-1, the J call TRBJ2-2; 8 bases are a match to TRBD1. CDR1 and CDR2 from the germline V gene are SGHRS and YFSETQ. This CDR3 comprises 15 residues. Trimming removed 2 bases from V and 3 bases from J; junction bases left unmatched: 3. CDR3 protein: CASSFRGPDTGELFF. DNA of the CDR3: TGCGCCAGCAGCTTCAGGGGGCCGGACACCGGGGAGCTGTTTTTT.

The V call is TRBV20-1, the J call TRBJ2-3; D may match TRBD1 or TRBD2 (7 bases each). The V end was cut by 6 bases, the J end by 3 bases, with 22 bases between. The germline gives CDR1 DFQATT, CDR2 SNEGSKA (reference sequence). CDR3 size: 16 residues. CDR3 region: CSAEWPGGGETDTQYF. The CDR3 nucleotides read TGCAGTGCCGAGTGGCCAGGGGGAGGGGAGACAGATACGCAGTATTTT.

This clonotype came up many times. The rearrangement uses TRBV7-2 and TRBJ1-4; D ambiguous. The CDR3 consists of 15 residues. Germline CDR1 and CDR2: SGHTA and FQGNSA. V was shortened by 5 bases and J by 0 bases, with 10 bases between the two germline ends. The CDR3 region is CASSPDSATNEKLFF. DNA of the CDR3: TGTGCCAGCAGCCCAGACTCTGCAACTAATGAAAAACTGTTTTTT.

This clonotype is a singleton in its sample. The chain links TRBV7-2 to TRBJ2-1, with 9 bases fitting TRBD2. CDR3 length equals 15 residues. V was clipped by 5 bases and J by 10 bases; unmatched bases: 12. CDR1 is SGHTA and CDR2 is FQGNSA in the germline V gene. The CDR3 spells CASSVTGTSPLEQFF. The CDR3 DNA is TGTGCCAGCAGCGTAACCGGGACTAGCCCTTTGGAGCAGTTCTTC.

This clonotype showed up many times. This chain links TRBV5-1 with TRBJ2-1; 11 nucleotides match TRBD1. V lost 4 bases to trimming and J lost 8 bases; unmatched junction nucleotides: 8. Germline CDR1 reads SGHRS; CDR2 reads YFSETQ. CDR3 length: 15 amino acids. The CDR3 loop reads CASSQGQGAIHEQFF. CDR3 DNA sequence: TGCGCCAGCAGCCAAGGACAGGGGGCGATACATGAGCAGTTCTTC.

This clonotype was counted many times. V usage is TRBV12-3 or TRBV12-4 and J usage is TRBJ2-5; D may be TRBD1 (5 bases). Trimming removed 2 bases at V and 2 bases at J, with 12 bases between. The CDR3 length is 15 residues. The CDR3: CASSLPLSGQETQYF. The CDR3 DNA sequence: TGTGCCAGCAGTTTACCTCTGTCAGGGCAAGAGACCCAGTACTTC.

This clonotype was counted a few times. CDR3: CASSIPRTDSEQYF. In DNA, the CDR3 is TGTGCCAGTAGTATCCCTCGGACGGATTCGGAGCAGTACTTC. V and J are TRBV19 and TRBJ2-7; D is undetermined. CDR3 length equals 14 residues. Trimming shortened V by 3 bases and J by 7 bases, and 16 bases separated the two germline ends. CDR1 is LNHDA and CDR2 is SQIVND in the germline V gene (reference sequence).

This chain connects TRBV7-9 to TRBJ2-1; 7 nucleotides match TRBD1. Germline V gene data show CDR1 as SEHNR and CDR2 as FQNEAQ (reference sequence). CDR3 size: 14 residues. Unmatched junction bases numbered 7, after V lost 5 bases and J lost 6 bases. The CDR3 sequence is CASSHTTGANEQFF. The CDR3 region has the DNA TGTGCCAGCAGCCATACTACAGGGGCCAATGAGCAGTTCTTC.

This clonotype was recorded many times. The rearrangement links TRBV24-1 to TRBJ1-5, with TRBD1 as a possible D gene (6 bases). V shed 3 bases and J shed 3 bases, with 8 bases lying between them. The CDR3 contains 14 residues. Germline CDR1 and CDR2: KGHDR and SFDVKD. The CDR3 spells CATSDRGINQPQHF. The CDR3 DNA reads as TGTGCCACCAGTGATAGGGGGATCAATCAGCCCCAGCATTTT.

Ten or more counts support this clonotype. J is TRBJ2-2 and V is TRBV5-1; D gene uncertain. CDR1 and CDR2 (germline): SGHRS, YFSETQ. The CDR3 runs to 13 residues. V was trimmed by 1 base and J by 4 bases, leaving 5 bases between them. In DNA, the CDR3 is TGCGCCAGCAGCTTGACTGGCACCGGGGAGCTGTTTTTT. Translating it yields CASSLTGTGELFF.